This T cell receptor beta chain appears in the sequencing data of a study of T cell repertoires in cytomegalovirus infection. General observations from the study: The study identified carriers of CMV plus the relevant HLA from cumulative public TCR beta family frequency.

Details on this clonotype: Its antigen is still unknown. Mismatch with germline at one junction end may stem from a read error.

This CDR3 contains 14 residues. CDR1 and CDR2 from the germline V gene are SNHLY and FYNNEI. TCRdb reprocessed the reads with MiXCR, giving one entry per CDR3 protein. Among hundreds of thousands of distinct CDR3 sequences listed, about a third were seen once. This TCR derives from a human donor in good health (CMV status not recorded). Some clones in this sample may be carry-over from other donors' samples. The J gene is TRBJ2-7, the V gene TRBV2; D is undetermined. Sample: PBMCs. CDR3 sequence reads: CASSGFPSSYKQYF. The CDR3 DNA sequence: TGTGCCAGCAGTGGATTTCCGAGCTCCTACAAGCAGTACTTC.